These T cell receptor beta chains were read from a single sample in a study of cytomegalovirus exposure and HLA in healthy donors. Sequenced by immunoSEQ multiplex PCR; TCRdb stores in-frame clones only, minus some. The repertoire holds around 170,000 clones, with 70% to 80% as singletons. Source material: PBMCs. Every receptor here comes from a middle-aged woman in good health and CMV-seronegative. The CDR3 runs from the conserved cysteine through the conserved F or W. Rows may omit the clone size; those that give it use once, few, many or a size class.

clone size: .; J gene: TRBJ1-5; V gene: TRBV28; CDR3 protein: CASSLSPGQGYQPQHF
clone size: .; J gene: TRBJ1-3; V gene: TRBV7-6; CDR3 protein: CASSSGRITGNTIYF
clone size: once; J gene: TRBJ1-2; V gene: TRBV2; CDR3 protein: CASLSGGRGFSGYTF
clone size: few; J gene: TRBJ2-1; V gene: TRBV28; CDR3 protein: CASSIVQVSGIHEQFF
clone size: once; J gene: TRBJ2-1; V gene: TRBV7-2; CDR3 protein: CASSLDGGSSYNEQFF
clone size: .; J gene: TRBJ2-2; V gene: TRBV19; CDR3 protein: CASSSRDIPGELFF
clone size: .; J gene: TRBJ2-6; V gene: TRBV7-2; CDR3 protein: CASSSEIGQGSSGANVLTF
clone size: .; J gene: TRBJ2-1; V gene: TRBV6-5; CDR3 protein: CASSDRGLENEQFF
clone size: .; J gene: TRBJ2-3; V gene: TRBV19; CDR3 protein: CASRETGVDTQYF
clone size: once; J gene: TRBJ1-1; V gene: TRBV6-5; CDR3 protein: CASSWTGGGGAFF
clone size: .; J gene: TRBJ1-2; V gene: TRBV7-2; CDR3 protein: CASSFRGHGYTF
clone size: .; J gene: TRBJ2-3; V gene: TRBV27; CDR3 protein: CASFTGTGDGTDTQYF
clone size: .; J gene: TRBJ2-1; V gene: TRBV13; CDR3 protein: CASSLKGERRNEQFF
clone size: .; J gene: TRBJ2-1; V gene: TRBV7-8; CDR3 protein: CASSTLAGVSYNEQFF
clone size: .; J gene: TRBJ2-1; V gene: TRBV18; CDR3 protein: CASSPGGSYNEQFF
clone size: .; J gene: TRBJ2-1; V gene: TRBV6-5; CDR3 protein: CASSRSGNSYNEQFF
clone size: few; J gene: TRBJ1-6; V gene: TRBV6-6; CDR3 protein: CASSYGDRPNSPLHF
clone size: .; J gene: TRBJ1-4; V gene: TRBV28; CDR3 protein: CASSLGLAEKLFF
clone size: .; J gene: TRBJ1-2; V gene: TRBV14; CDR3 protein: CASSQASGYTF
clone size: few; J gene: TRBJ1-1; V gene: TRBV2; CDR3 protein: CASISSPMNTEAFF
clone size: .; J gene: TRBJ1-2; V gene: TRBV19; CDR3 protein: CASSIGDRNNYGYTF
clone size: .; J gene: TRBJ1-5; V gene: TRBV7-8; CDR3 protein: CASSWDRGGQPQHF